Shown below are 29 T cell receptor beta chains from a single sample sequenced in a study of cytomegalovirus exposure and HLA in healthy donors. PCR involved 60 Vbeta and 13 Jbeta primers. Data came from immunoSEQ multiplex PCR; TCRdb stores just in-frame clones and leaves some out. The sample is made up of 100,000 to 150,000 clones, and the top ten hold about 1.8% of it. The specimen was PBMCs. All receptors derive from a man between 18 and 29 years old in good health and CMV-seronegative.

The chain couples TRBV9 to TRBJ2-7; 7 nucleotides match TRBD2. The CDR3 is 14 amino acids. V lost 1 base, J lost 5 bases, and 6 bases stayed unmatched. CDR1 and CDR2 (germline): SGDLS, YYNGEE. The CDR3 loop is CASSVNGRSDEQYF. The CDR3 nucleotides are TGTGCCAGCAGCGTAAACGGGAGGAGCGACGAGCAGTACTTC.

The J gene is TRBJ2-7, the V gene TRBV6-5; TRBD1 agrees at 11 bases. This CDR3 has 15 residues. V shed 5 bases, J shed 1 base, and the junction held 4 bases outside the gene matches. Germline V gene lookup returns CDR1 MNHEY and CDR2 SVGAGI. Here the CDR3 DNA reads TGTGCCAGCAGTCCAGGGACAGGGGGGTCCTACGAGCAGTACTTC. Translation gives CASSPGTGGSYEQYF.

The rearrangement links TRBV11-3 to TRBJ2-3, with D hard to call. Germline CDR1 reads SGHNT; CDR2 reads YENEEA. V dropped 5 bases and J dropped 0 bases, with 9 bases sitting between them. This CDR3 comprises 14 residues. In DNA, the CDR3 is TGTGCCAGCAGCACCCAGACTAGCACAGATACGCAGTATTTT. The encoded protein is CASSTQTSTDTQYF.

V usage is TRBV5-4 and J usage is TRBJ1-1; possibly TRBD1 for D (6 bases). The length of the CDR3 is 13 residues. Trimming pared 3 bases from V and 7 bases from J, leaving 13 bases between. Germline loops: CDR1 SGHNT, CDR2 YYREEE (reference sequence). CDR3 residues: CASSSQQGDEAFF. The CDR3 nucleotides are TGTGCCAGCAGCTCCCAACAGGGAGATGAAGCTTTCTTT.

The chain combines TRBV5-1 with TRBJ2-5; weak D call: TRBD2 (6 bases). V dropped 0 bases and J dropped 8 bases, with 17 bases sitting between them. The CDR3 runs 15 residues. Germline V CDR1 and CDR2: SGHRS, YFSETQ. The CDR3 nucleotides are TGCGCCAGCAGCTTGGGCCAGGCCACGGGGGTTACCCAGTACTTC. Its protein product is CASSLGQATGVTQYF.

This chain connects TRBV27 to TRBJ1-4; 9 positions match TRBD1. The CDR3 loop spans 15 amino acids. With 6 bases clipped from V and 0 bases from J, the junction kept 2 bases outside the gene matches. Germline CDR1 is MNHEY and CDR2 is SMNVEV (reference sequence). CDR3 in amino acids: CASRRDRATNEKLFF. CDR3 in DNA: TGTGCCAGCAGGCGGGACAGGGCAACTAATGAAAAACTGTTTTTT.

This chain uses TRBV9 with TRBJ2-2; D uncertain. The CDR3 has 13 amino acids. V was shortened by 0 bases and J by 8 bases, with 8 bases between the two germline ends. The germline gives CDR1 SGDLS, CDR2 YYNGEE. The CDR3 nucleotides read TGTGCCAGCAGCGTAGACTTGCTTGGGGAGCTGTTTTTT. It codes for CASSVDLLGELFF.

This chain joins TRBV5-1 and TRBJ2-1; TRBD2 agrees at 7 bases. Germline V CDR1 and CDR2: SGHRS, YFSETQ. Germline trimming cut 5 bases from V and 6 bases from J; bases unmatched to any gene: 17. This CDR3 spans 17 amino acids. The chain's CDR3 is CASSRTAGTTSSNEQFF. The CDR3 DNA follows: TGCGCCAGCAGTCGGACCGCCGGGACTACCTCAAGCAATGAGCAGTTCTTC.

V usage is TRBV28 and J usage is TRBJ1-1, with 8 bases matching TRBD1. The CDR3 runs to 14 residues. The ends lost 5 bases at V and 1 base at J; junction bases unmatched: 3. Germline V lookup: CDR1 MDHEN, CDR2 SYDVKM. CDR3 region: CASSPTGANTEAFF. The CDR3 coding sequence is TGTGCCAGCAGTCCGACAGGGGCGAACACTGAAGCTTTCTTT.

The rearrangement joins TRBV29-1 to TRBJ2-7; D gene ambiguous. The germline V and J ends were trimmed by 4 bases and 10 bases, with 20 bases remaining between them. CDR1 and CDR2 (germline): SQVTM, ANQGSEA. The CDR3 totals 13 residues. CDR3 DNA sequence: TGCAGCGTTGTGCGAGAGGCAGCTAAAGTTCAGTACTTC. It specifies CSVVREAAKVQYF.

This rearrangement joins TRBV10-2 to TRBJ2-1, with no clear D. CDR3 length: 13 residues. V was pared by 2 bases and J by 8 bases, with 10 bases between. Germline V gene sequence: CDR1 WSHSY, CDR2 SAAADI. The CDR3, as DNA: TGCGCCAGCAGTGAGCTAGGTTTCGATGAGCAGTTCTTC. Translating it yields CASSELGFDEQFF.

The chain links TRBV5-8 to TRBJ1-1; 8 nucleotides match TRBD1. The V gene's germline CDR1 is SGHTS and CDR2 YDEGEE. This CDR3 contains 16 residues. V lost 4 bases to trimming and J lost 1 base; unmatched junction nucleotides: 9. The CDR3 nucleotides read TGTGCCAGCAGCCCAAGCCAGGGACAGGCGAACACTGAAGCTTTCTTT. Translating it yields CASSPSQGQANTEAFF.

The J gene is TRBJ2-4, the V gene TRBV4-3; possible D gene TRBD2, 7 bases. Germline CDR1 and CDR2: LGHNA and YSLEER. Trimming shortened V by 2 bases and J by 2 bases, and 16 bases separated the two germline ends. The CDR3 spans 17 residues. Here the CDR3 reads CASSQNIGGLTKNIQYF. The DNA for the CDR3 is TGCGCCAGCAGCCAAAATATAGGGGGACTAACCAAAAACATTCAGTACTTC.

The V and J genes are TRBV29-1 and TRBJ2-2; the match to TRBD2 covers 7 bases. Germline CDR1 and CDR2: SQVTM and ANQGSEA. The V gene end was trimmed by 1 base and the J gene end by 6 bases; junction bases not matched to a gene: 14. This CDR3 has 17 residues. CDR3 DNA sequence: TGCAGCGTTGAAGGGACCTTCGGCGGGAGAAGGGCCGGGGAGCTGTTTTTT. This translates into CSVEGTFGGRRAGELFF.

The V and J genes are TRBV28 and TRBJ2-7, with 7 bases matching TRBD1. Germline-derived CDR1 and CDR2 are MDHEN and SYDVKM. This CDR3 spans 13 amino acids. V dropped 5 bases and J dropped 6; count of bases not matched to a gene: 7. The CDR3: CASSDRVGREQYF. CDR3 nucleotide sequence: TGTGCCAGCAGTGACAGGGTGGGTCGCGAGCAGTACTTC.

The chain recombines TRBV28 with TRBJ1-4; D is perhaps TRBD1 (6 bases). This CDR3 comprises 15 residues. Germline CDR1 MDHEN, CDR2 SYDVKM. The V and J ends lost 6 bases and 0 bases respectively, with 11 bases between them. The DNA of the CDR3 is TGTGCCAGCAGCCGAGGGGGTGCAACTAATGAAAAACTGTTTTTT. It translates to CASSRGGATNEKLFF.

The chain uses TRBV4-3 and TRBJ2-3; 7 bases match TRBD2. Germline V gene data show CDR1 as LGHNA and CDR2 as YSLEER. The junction had 7 bases not matched to a gene; V was cut back by 0 bases and J by 4 bases. The CDR3 is 16 amino acids. The CDR3 sequence: CASSQDPPGGSDTQYF. In DNA form, the CDR3 reads TGCGCCAGCAGCCAAGATCCCCCGGGGGGATCAGATACGCAGTATTTT.

The V and J genes are TRBV27 and TRBJ2-7, with TRBD2 as a possible D gene (7 bases). Trimming pared 4 bases from V and 3 bases from J, leaving 13 bases between. The germline gives CDR1 MNHEY, CDR2 SMNVEV (reference sequence). The CDR3 loop spans 14 amino acids. The CDR3 DNA reads TGTGCCAGCAGTTCGAGGGGGGGGTACTACGAGCAGTACTTC. It specifies CASSSRGGYYEQYF.

DNA of the CDR3: TGTGCCAGCATTGCCGGAGGGGCCCGCTTAGATACGCAGTATTTT. Translating gives CASIAGGARLDTQYF. V usage is TRBV6-6 and J usage is TRBJ2-3; possible D gene TRBD2, 6 bases. The ends were cut back, 7 bases at V and 5 bases at J, with 19 bases in the middle. Germline lookup yields CDR1 MNHNY and CDR2 SVGAGI (reference sequence). The CDR3 totals 15 residues.

This chain uses TRBV7-2 with TRBJ2-3, with D possibly matching TRBD1 (6 bases). V was clipped by 6 bases and J by 2 bases, with 9 bases between them. This CDR3 is built from 13 residues. Per germline, CDR1 SGHTA and CDR2 FQGNSA. CDR3 amino acids: CASRDSNTDTQYF. CDR3 DNA sequence: TGTGCCAGCAGGGACAGCAACACAGATACGCAGTATTTT.

The chain carries TRBV6-6 and TRBJ1-5; D is unresolved. V lost 2 bases and J lost 0, with 11 bases in between. CDR1 and CDR2 (germline): MNHNY, SVGAGI (reference sequence). The CDR3 contains 16 residues. The CDR3 reads CASSYGENYSNQPQHF. The CDR3 DNA follows: TGTGCCAGCAGTTACGGAGAGAATTATAGCAATCAGCCCCAGCATTTT.

The chain combines TRBV5-4 with TRBJ1-1, with 9 nucleotides matching TRBD1. The junction had 9 bases not matched to a gene; V was cut back by 4 bases and J by 5 bases. The CDR3 consists of 15 residues. Per the germline V gene, CDR1 is SGHNT and CDR2 is YYREEE (reference sequence). The CDR3 loop is CASSEGQGLSTEAFF. Written as DNA, the CDR3 is TGTGCCAGCAGCGAAGGACAGGGGTTGTCGACTGAAGCTTTCTTT.

V usage is TRBV20-1 and J usage is TRBJ2-7, with a weak D call TRBD2 (5 bases). Germline V gene data show CDR1 as DFQATT and CDR2 as SNEGSKA (reference sequence). V was clipped by 5 bases and J by 3 bases, with 8 bases between them. The CDR3 contains 11 residues. The CDR3 sequence: CSARGSYEQYF. CDR3 DNA sequence: TGCAGTGCTCGGGGTAGCTACGAGCAGTACTTC.

With respect to this clone: The junction shows a germline mismatch at one end, possibly a read error. This chain uses TRBV11-2 with TRBJ2-7; D uncertain. Germline CDR1 is SGHAT and CDR2 is FQNNGV. This CDR3 is 16 amino acids long. This chain's CDR3 is CASSLGAVVQRYGQYF. As DNA, the CDR3 is TGTGCCAGCAGCTTAGGTGCCGTCGTACAGAGATACGGGCAGTACTTC.

A remark on this clone: Other DNA variants within this sample encode the same CDR3. J is TRBJ1-1 and V is TRBV5-1, with 9 nucleotides matching TRBD1. V lost 2 bases to trimming and J lost 7 bases; unmatched junction nucleotides: 3. The CDR3 runs 13 residues. Germline V lookup: CDR1 SGHRS, CDR2 YFSETQ. CDR3 in amino acids: CASSFTGGHEAFF. The CDR3 bases are TGCGCCAGCAGCTTCACAGGGGGCCATGAAGCTTTCTTT.

V and J are TRBV15 and TRBJ2-2; D remains ambiguous. The germline gives CDR1 LNHNV, CDR2 YYDKDF (reference sequence). Trimming cost V 2 bases and J 3 bases, with 10 bases left between them. The CDR3 extends over 15 amino acids. In DNA, the CDR3 is TGTGCCACCAGCAGAAGACGGGTGGACACCGGGGAGCTGTTTTTT. Residues: CATSRRRVDTGELFF.

This chain connects TRBV2 to TRBJ2-5; 7 positions agree with TRBD1. The DNA end lines up better with TRBJ2-7; the J call may be wrong. This CDR3 has 13 amino acids. Per the germline V gene, CDR1 is SNHLY and CDR2 is FYNNEI. CDR3 loop: CASNYRGAYEQYF. DNA for the CDR3: TGTGCCAGCAATTACAGGGGAGCCTACGAGCAGTACTTC.

The chain recombines TRBV19 with TRBJ2-5, with D perhaps matching TRBD1 (6 bases). Germline values: CDR1 LNHDA, CDR2 SQIVND (reference sequence). The CDR3 covers 14 residues. Trimming shortened V by 5 bases and J by 7 bases, and 17 bases separated the two germline ends. CDR3 loop: CASSYGGPRGTQYF. The CDR3 region has the DNA TGTGCCAGTAGTTATGGGGGCCCTAGAGGGACCCAGTACTTC. Using reference TRBV19 and TRBJ2-5 for the parts outside the CDR3, the full variable domain is DGGITQSPKYLFRKEGQNVTLSCEQNLNHDAMYWYRQDPGQGLRLIYYSQIVNDFQKGDIAEGYSVSREKKESFPLTVTSAQKNPTAFYLCASSYGGPRGTQYFGPGTRLLVL.

This chain joins TRBV7-8 and TRBJ2-7; D is possibly TRBD2 (6 bases). The CDR3 covers 15 residues. Germline CDR1 and CDR2: SGHVS and FQNEAQ. V lost 3 bases and J lost 3, with 15 bases in between. CDR3 residues: CASSLRLEVDYEQYF. CDR3 in DNA: TGTGCCAGCAGCTTGAGACTAGAGGTCGACTACGAGCAGTACTTC. Combining the CDR3 with reference TRBV7-8 and TRBJ2-7 gives the whole variable domain GAGVSQSPRYKVAKRGQDVALRCDPISGHVSLFWYQQALGQGPEFLTYFQNEAQLDKSGLPSDRFFAERPEGSVSTLKIQRTQQEDSAVYLCASSLRLEVDYEQYFGPGTRLTVT.